Below are 21 T cell receptor beta chains sequenced from a single sample in a study of cytomegalovirus exposure and HLA in healthy donors. Vbeta (60) and Jbeta (13) primers were used in the PCR. Produced via immunoSEQ multiplex PCR; TCRdb's table is partial and in-frame only. The sample contains approximately 140,000 clones, 80% to 85% of which appear only once. Sequenced sample: PBMCs. The receptors come from a man aged 18 to 29 in good health and CMV-seronegative.

The V and J genes are TRBV6-6 and TRBJ1-6, with unresolved D. V gave up 7 bases and J gave up 8 bases, with 15 bases separating them. The CDR3 loop spans 14 amino acids. Germline-derived CDR1 and CDR2 are MNHNY and SVGAGI (reference sequence). CDR3 nucleotide sequence: TGTGCCAGCATTTCCTTTTCTTCGGATTCACCCCTCCACTTT. It yields the protein CASISFSSDSPLHF.

J is TRBJ2-1 and V is TRBV29-1; a weak D match, TRBD1 (5 bases). The CDR3 spans 15 residues. Trimming shortened V by 7 bases and J by 2 bases, and 18 bases separated the two germline ends. Germline CDR1 reads SQVTM; CDR2 reads ANQGSEA. The CDR3, as DNA: TGCAGCGCCACAAAGACGACAGCTCCCTACAATGAGCAGTTCTTC. Translated: CSATKTTAPYNEQFF.

This chain links TRBV5-4 with TRBJ2-1, with D possibly being TRBD2 (5 bases). This CDR3 is built from 16 residues. Germline loops: CDR1 SGHNT, CDR2 YYREEE (reference sequence). Trimming left V 4 bases short and J 3 bases short, with 17 bases between. The CDR3 here is CASSLPGINRYNEQFF. The CDR3 coding sequence is TGTGCCAGCAGCCTACCCGGGATCAACCGCTACAATGAGCAGTTCTTC.

This chain uses TRBV30 with TRBJ1-6, with D perhaps matching TRBD1 (6 bases). V lost 1 base and J lost 5, with 12 bases in between. The CDR3 has 15 amino acids. Germline V lookup: CDR1 GTSNPN, CDR2 SVGIG (reference sequence). CDR3 residues: CAWSARTANNSPLHF. CDR3 in DNA: TGTGCCTGGAGTGCTAGGACAGCAAATAATTCACCCCTCCACTTT.

The rearrangement links TRBV10-2 to TRBJ1-2, with D perhaps matching TRBD1 (6 bases). Germline V lookup: CDR1 WSHSY, CDR2 SAAADI. Between the trimmed V and J ends, which lost 5 bases and 3 bases, there was a span of 10 bases. The CDR3 is 13 amino acids. The CDR3 nucleotides are TGCGCCAGCAGTCCCTCAGGGGACTATGGCTACACCTTC. Translation: CASSPSGDYGYTF.

The chain carries TRBV7-9 and TRBJ2-7; 10 bases are a match to TRBD1. Trimming removed 3 bases from V and 2 bases from J; junction bases left unmatched: 10. This CDR3 is built from 17 residues. Looked up from germline, CDR1 is SEHNR and CDR2 is FQNEAQ (reference sequence). The CDR3 DNA reads as TGTGCCAGCAGCTTTCTAGGGACAGGGGAAAAGGCCTACGAGCAGTACTTC. As protein: CASSFLGTGEKAYEQYF.

The CDR3 DNA reads as TGTGCCAGCAGTTTTCAGTCGAACCGGGGGAAATGGAACATTCAGTACTTC. It encodes CASSFQSNRGKWNIQYF. V is TRBV28 and J is TRBJ2-4, with D tentatively TRBD2 (6 bases). The CDR3 spans 17 residues. Per the germline V gene, CDR1 is MDHEN and CDR2 is SYDVKM. V dropped 3 bases and J dropped 7 bases, with 22 bases sitting between them.

This clone was found once. J is TRBJ2-7 and V is TRBV30; 8 nucleotides match TRBD1. This CDR3 spans 12 amino acids. V shed 1 base, J shed 7 bases, and the junction held 3 bases outside the gene matches. CDR1 and CDR2 from the germline V gene are GTSNPN and SVGIG (reference sequence). CDR3 bases: TGTGCCTGGAGTGCACAGGGGGGAGAGCAGTACTTC. Residues: CAWSAQGGEQYF.

V is TRBV29-1 and J is TRBJ1-2, with D perhaps matching TRBD1 (5 bases). Germline V gene data show CDR1 as SQVTM and CDR2 as ANQGSEA. V was clipped by 4 bases and J by 0 bases, with 15 bases between them. This CDR3 contains 15 residues. The CDR3 reads CSVGAREATNYGYTF. CDR3 sequence (DNA): TGCAGCGTTGGGGCCAGGGAGGCAACTAACTATGGCTACACCTTC.

The genes are TRBV4-3 and TRBJ1-5; D not certain. Per the germline V gene, CDR1 is LGHNA and CDR2 is YSLEER. This CDR3 has 15 amino acids. V dropped 0 bases and J dropped 6 bases, with 12 bases sitting between them. This CDR3 reads CASSQDGGTPQPQHF. CDR3 sequence (DNA): TGCGCCAGCAGCCAAGATGGAGGTACGCCTCAGCCCCAGCATTTT.

This chain links TRBV7-2 with TRBJ1-2; TRBD1 agrees at 7 bases. CDR3 length equals 14 residues. Germline V gene data show CDR1 as SGHTA and CDR2 as FQGNSA. J lost 7 bases, V lost 6 bases, and 11 bases had no gene match. Written as DNA, the CDR3 is TGTGCCAGCAGTCCCGGGAGGGGGCAGGGTGGCTACACCTTC. Translated: CASSPGRGQGGYTF.

The rearrangement uses TRBV5-1 and TRBJ2-7; TRBD2 might be the D (6 bases). Trimming took off 5 bases at V and 3 bases at J, with 15 bases between the two ends. This CDR3 contains 14 residues. Germline CDR1 is SGHRS and CDR2 is YFSETQ. DNA for the CDR3: TGCGCCAGCAGTTCGCCGGGACTTCACTACGAGCAGTACTTC. Its protein is CASSSPGLHYEQYF.

Here the CDR3 reads CASSSQTNMNTEAFF. The CDR3, as DNA: TGCGCCAGCAGCTCTCAGACAAATATGAACACTGAAGCTTTCTTT. The chain recombines TRBV5-1 with TRBJ1-1; no clear D. Trimming removed 3 bases from V and 0 bases from J, with 12 bases in between. Germline-derived CDR1 and CDR2 are SGHRS and YFSETQ. This CDR3 contains 15 residues.

This chain uses TRBV9 with TRBJ2-3; 9 bases are shared with TRBD1. V dropped 0 bases and J dropped 2; count of bases not matched to a gene: 7. Germline CDR1 SGDLS, CDR2 YYNGEE. This CDR3 comprises 17 residues. CDR3 amino acids: CASSVVGGTGPTDTQYF. CDR3 in DNA: TGTGCCAGCAGCGTAGTCGGGGGGACAGGGCCCACAGATACGCAGTATTTT.

V gene TRBV28 combines with J gene TRBJ1-3, with 7 nucleotides matching TRBD1. The junction had 7 bases not matched to a gene; V was cut back by 6 bases and J by 8 bases. The germline V gene encodes CDR1 MDHEN and CDR2 SYDVKM. This CDR3 has 13 residues. The CDR3 DNA sequence: TGTGCCAGCAGCCCCGGACAGGAAGACACCATATATTTT. Protein sequence: CASSPGQEDTIYF.

The V and J genes are TRBV5-4 and TRBJ1-1; tentative D call: TRBD1 (5 bases). This CDR3 comprises 15 residues. Looked up from germline, CDR1 is SGHNT and CDR2 is YYREEE (reference sequence). V was trimmed by 6 bases and J by 4 bases, leaving 19 bases between them. The CDR3 DNA reads TGTGCCAGCAAACCGTCACTGAGCGGGGGCACTGAAGCTTTCTTT. Protein product: CASKPSLSGGTEAFF.

This chain uses TRBV7-2 with TRBJ2-3, with TRBD2 matching over 7 bases. From germline, CDR1 is SGHTA and CDR2 FQGNSA. This CDR3 contains 18 residues. The J segment lost 6 bases and the V segment lost 1 base, leaving 16 bases of the junction unmatched. This chain's CDR3 is CASSLDIERGRRSDTQYF. The CDR3 bases are TGTGCCAGCAGCTTAGATATCGAGCGGGGACGCCGGTCGGATACGCAGTATTTT. The variable domain in full, completed from reference TRBV7-2 and TRBJ2-3, reads GAGVSQSPSNKVTEKGKDVELRCDPISGHTALYWYRQSLGQGLEFLIYFQGNSAPDKSGLPSDRFSAERTGGSVSTLTIQRTQQEDSAVYLCASSLDIERGRRSDTQYFGPGTRLTVL.

The chain uses TRBV27 and TRBJ1-5; D perhaps matches TRBD1 (5 bases). CDR3 length: 13 residues. The germline V gene encodes CDR1 MNHEY and CDR2 SMNVEV (reference sequence). The V gene lost 6 bases and the J gene lost 6 bases, with 12 bases spanning the gap. The CDR3 bases are TGTGCCAGCAGCAGGGTCGATCGTCAGCCCCAGCATTTT. This translates into CASSRVDRQPQHF.

The chain carries TRBV10-2 and TRBJ2-3; 11 bases are shared with TRBD2. CDR1 is WSHSY, CDR2 SAAADI, per germline. This CDR3 region has 16 residues. The trim removed 6 bases at V and 2 bases at J, leaving 7 bases unmatched. In DNA, the CDR3 is TGCGCCAGCAGCGAGAGGACTAGCGGGTACACAGATACGCAGTATTTT. Its translation is CASSERTSGYTDTQYF.

As for this clone: One end of the junction varies from germline; a read error may be responsible. The V and J genes are TRBV28 and TRBJ1-6; D is uncertain. The CDR3 spans 15 residues. Germline lookup yields CDR1 MDHEN and CDR2 SYDVKM. CDR3 bases: TGTGCCAGCAGTTTCAGAGTGGGTGAGGGTTCATCCCTCCACTTT. This gives the protein CASSFRVGEGSSLHF.

The CDR3 reads CASLGEMNTEAFF. For the CDR3, the DNA is TGTGCCAGCCTTGGAGAGATGAACACTGAAGCTTTCTTT. The chain employs TRBV2 and TRBJ1-1, with no clear D. CDR3 length equals 13 residues. V lost 8 bases and J 0 bases, leaving 10 bases between the germline ends. From germline, CDR1 is SNHLY and CDR2 FYNNEI.